This TCR beta chain came from a study of blood T cell repertoires in COVID-19. Study-level information: The cDNA or gDNA used as material had been derived from T cells, B-cell-depleted T cells, or PBMCs.

Original methodology: The authors estimated nucleated cell counts from reference gene primer amplification. Assay used: immunoSEQ multiplex PCR; TCRdb lists only in-frame clones, some missing. V and J calls and clone size follow that table, whereas D and trimming were derived from the DNA. The table includes under 250,000 clones, approximately 83% detected once. The sequence was obtained from a man between 50 and 59 years old with active or convalescent COVID-19. Sequenced material: peripheral blood.

DNA for the CDR3: TGCGCCAGCAGCTTACAGGGGTCCCCCACAGATACGCAGTATTTT. As protein: CASSLQGSPTDTQYF. The gene calls are TRBV5-1 and TRBJ2-3; TRBD1 matches at 7 bases. Looked up from germline, CDR1 is SGHRS and CDR2 is YFSETQ. V trimming: 2 bases; J trimming: 2 bases; junction bases outside the gene matches: 5. This CDR3 region has 15 residues.